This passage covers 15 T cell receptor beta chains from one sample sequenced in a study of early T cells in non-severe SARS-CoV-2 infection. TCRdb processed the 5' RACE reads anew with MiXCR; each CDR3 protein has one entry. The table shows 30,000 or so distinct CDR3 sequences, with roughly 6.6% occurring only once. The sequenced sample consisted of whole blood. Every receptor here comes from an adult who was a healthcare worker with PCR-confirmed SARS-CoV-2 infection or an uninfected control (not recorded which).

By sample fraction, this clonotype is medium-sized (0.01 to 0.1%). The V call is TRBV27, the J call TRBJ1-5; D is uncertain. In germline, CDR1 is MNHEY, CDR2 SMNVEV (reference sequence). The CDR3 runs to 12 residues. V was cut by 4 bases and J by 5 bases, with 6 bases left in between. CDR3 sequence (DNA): TGTGCCAGCAGTTCCCCTTATCAGCCCCAGCATTTT. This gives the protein CASSSPYQPQHF.

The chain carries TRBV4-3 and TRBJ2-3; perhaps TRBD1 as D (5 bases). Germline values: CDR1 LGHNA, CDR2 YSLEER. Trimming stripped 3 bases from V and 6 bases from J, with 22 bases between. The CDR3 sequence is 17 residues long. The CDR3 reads CASSHKLQGPGSDTQYF. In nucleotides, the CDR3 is TGCGCCAGCAGCCACAAACTCCAGGGCCCCGGCAGTGATACGCAGTATTTT.

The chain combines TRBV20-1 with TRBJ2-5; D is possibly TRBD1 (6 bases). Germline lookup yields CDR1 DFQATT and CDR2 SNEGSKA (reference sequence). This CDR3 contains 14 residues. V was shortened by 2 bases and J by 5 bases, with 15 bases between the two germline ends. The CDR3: CSARLTGTRETQYF. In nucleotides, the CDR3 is TGCAGTGCTAGACTCACAGGGACCCGGGAGACCCAGTACTTC.

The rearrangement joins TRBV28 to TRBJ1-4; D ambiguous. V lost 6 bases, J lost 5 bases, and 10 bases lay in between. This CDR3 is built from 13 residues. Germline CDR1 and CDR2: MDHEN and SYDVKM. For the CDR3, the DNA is TGTGCCAGCAGCGATGGGATAAATGAAAAACTGTTTTTT. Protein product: CASSDGINEKLFF.

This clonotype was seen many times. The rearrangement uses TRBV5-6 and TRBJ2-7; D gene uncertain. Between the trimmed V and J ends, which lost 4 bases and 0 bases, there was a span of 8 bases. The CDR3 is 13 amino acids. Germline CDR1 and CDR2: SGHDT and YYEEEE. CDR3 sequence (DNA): TGTGCCAGCAGCACATTCGCCTCCTACGAGCAGTACTTC. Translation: CASSTFASYEQYF.

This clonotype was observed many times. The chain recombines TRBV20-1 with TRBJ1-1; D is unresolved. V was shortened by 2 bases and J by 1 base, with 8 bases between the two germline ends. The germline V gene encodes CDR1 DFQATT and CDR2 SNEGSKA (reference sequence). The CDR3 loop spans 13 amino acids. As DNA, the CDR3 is TGCAGTGCTAGACACTGGGAGAACACTGAAGCTTTCTTT. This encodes CSARHWENTEAFF.

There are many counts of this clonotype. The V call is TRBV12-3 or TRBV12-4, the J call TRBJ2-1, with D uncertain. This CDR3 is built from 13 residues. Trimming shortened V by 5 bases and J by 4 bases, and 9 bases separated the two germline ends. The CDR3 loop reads CASSPTPYNEQFF. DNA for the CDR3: TGTGCCAGCAGTCCTACACCTTACAATGAGCAGTTCTTC.

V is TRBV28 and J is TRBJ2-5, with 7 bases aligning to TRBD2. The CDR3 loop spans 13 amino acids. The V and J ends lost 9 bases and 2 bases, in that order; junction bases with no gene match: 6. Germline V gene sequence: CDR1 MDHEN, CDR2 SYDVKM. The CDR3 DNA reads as TGTGCCAGTCGGACTAGTGAACAAGAGACCCAGTACTTC. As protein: CASRTSEQETQYF.

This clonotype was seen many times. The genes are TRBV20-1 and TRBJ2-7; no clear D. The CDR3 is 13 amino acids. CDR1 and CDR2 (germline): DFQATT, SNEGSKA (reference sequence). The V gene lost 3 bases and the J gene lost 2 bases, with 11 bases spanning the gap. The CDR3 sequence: CSASGQIPYEQYF. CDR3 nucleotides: TGCAGTGCTAGTGGGCAAATCCCCTACGAGCAGTACTTC.

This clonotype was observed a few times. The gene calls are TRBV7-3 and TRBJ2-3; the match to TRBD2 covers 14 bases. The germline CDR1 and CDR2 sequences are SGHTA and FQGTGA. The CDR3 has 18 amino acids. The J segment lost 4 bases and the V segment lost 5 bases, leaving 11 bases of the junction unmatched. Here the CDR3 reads CASSRIKTSGRAADTQYF. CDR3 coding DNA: TGTGCCAGCAGCCGCATTAAGACTAGCGGGAGGGCCGCAGATACGCAGTATTTT.

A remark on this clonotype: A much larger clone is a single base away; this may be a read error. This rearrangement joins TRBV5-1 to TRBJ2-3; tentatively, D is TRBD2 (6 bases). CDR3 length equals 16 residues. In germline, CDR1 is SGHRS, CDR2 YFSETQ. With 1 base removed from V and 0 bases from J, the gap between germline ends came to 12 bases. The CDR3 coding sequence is TGCGCCAGCAGCTTGTTTCGGGAGTTGAGCACAGATACGCAGTATTTT. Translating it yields CASSLFRELSTDTQYF.

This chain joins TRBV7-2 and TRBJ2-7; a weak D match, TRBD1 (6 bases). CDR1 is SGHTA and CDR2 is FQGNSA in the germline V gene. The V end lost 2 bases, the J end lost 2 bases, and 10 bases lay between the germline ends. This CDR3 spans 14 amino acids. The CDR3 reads CASSLTQGTYEQYF. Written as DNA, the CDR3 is TGTGCCAGCAGCTTAACACAGGGAACCTACGAGCAGTACTTC.

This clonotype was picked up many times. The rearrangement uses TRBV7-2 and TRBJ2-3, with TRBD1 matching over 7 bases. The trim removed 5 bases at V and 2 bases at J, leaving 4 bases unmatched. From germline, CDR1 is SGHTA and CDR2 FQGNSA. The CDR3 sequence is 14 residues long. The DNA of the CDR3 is TGTGCCAGCAGCCGGGACAGAACCACAGATACGCAGTATTTT. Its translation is CASSRDRTTDTQYF.

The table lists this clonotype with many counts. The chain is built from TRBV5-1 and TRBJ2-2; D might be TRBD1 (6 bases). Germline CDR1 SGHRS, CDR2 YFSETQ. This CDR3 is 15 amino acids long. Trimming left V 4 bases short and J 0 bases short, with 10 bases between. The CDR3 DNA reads TGCGCCAGCAGCCCGGACAGCACGAACACCGGGGAGCTGTTTTTT. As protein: CASSPDSTNTGELFF.

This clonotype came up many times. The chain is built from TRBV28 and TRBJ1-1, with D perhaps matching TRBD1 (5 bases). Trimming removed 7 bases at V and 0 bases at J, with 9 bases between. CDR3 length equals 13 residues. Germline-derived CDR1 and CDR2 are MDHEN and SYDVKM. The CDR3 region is CASTHRMNTEAFF. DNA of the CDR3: TGTGCCAGCACCCACAGGATGAACACTGAAGCTTTCTTT.